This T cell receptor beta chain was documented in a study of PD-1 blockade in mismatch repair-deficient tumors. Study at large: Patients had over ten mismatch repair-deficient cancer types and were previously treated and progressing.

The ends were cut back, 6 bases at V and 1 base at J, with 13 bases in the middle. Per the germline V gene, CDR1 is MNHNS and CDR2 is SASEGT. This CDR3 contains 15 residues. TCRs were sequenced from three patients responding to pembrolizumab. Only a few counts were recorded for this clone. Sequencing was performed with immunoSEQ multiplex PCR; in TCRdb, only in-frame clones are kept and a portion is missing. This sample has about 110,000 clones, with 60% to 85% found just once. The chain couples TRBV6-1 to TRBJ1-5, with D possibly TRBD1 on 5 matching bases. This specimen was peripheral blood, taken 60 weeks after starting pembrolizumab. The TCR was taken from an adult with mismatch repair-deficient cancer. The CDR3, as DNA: TGTGCCAGCAGCGCTGACAGTTACAGCAATCAGCCCCAGCATTTT. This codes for CASSADSYSNQPQHF.